Described below is a single T cell receptor (beta chain) sequence and its context. The antigen is unknown. The germline gives CDR1 SGDLS, CDR2 YYNGEE. The CDR3 spans 14 residues. V was clipped by 7 bases and J by 4 bases, with 14 bases between them. Primers for the PCR totalled 60 Vbeta and 13 Jbeta. Original methodology: Later analysis identified tens of millions of unique TCR beta chains, about 10 million shared. Libraries were prepared by immunoSEQ multiplex PCR; TCRdb keeps only in-frame clonotypes and omits some of them. V and J calls and clone size are as listed in that table; D and trimming were resolved from the DNA. The sample contains more than 200,000 clones, 60% to 80% of which appear only once. The data were taken from a study of cytomegalovirus exposure and HLA in healthy donors. Study conclusions and caveats: In all likelihood, a cluster of highly shared sequence variants was a sequencing artifact. Immune exposure was documented only through CMV serostatus.

Specimen: PBMCs. This clonotype was obtained from a male donor in good health and CMV-seronegative. This chain joins TRBV9 and TRBJ2-2; TRBD2 might be the D (6 bases). CDR3 nucleotides: TGTGCCAGCGGAGGGGAAATAGTCACCGGGGAGCTGTTTTTT. Translated: CASGGEIVTGELFF.